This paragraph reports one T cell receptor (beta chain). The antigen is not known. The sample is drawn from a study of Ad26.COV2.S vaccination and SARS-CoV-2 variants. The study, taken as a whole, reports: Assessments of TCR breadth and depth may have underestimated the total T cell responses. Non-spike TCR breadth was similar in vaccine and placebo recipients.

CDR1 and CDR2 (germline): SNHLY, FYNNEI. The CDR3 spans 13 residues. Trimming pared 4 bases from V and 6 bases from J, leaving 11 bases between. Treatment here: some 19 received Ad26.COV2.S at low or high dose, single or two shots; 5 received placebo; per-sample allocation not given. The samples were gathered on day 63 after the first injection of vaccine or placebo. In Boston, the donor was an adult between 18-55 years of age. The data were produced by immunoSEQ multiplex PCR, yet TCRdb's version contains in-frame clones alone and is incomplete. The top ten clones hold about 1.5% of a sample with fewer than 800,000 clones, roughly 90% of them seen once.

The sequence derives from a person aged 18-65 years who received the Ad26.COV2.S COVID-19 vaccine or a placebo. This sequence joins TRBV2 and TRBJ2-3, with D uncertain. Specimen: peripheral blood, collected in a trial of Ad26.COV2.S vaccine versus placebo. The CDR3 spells CASSVRWTDTQYF. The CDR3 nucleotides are TGTGCCAGCAGTGTTCGATGGACGGATACGCAGTATTTT.